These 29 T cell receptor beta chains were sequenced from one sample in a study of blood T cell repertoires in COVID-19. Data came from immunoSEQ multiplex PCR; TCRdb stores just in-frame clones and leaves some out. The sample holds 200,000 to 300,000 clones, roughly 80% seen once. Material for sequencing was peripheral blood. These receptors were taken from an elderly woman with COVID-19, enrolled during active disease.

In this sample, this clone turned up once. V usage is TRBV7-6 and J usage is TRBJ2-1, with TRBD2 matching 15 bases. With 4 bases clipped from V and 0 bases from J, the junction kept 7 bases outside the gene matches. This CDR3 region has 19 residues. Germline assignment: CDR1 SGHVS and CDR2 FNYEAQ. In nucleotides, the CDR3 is TGTGCCAGCAGCTCCGGACTAGCGGGAGGGCCCAGCTCCTACAATGAGCAGTTCTTC. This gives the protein CASSSGLAGGPSSYNEQFF.

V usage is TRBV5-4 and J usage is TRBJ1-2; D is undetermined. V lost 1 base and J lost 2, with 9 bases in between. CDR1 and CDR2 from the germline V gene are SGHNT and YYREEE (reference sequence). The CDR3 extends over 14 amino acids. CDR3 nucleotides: TGTGCCAGCAGCTTGAATCCGGGAAACTATGGCTACACCTTC. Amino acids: CASSLNPGNYGYTF.

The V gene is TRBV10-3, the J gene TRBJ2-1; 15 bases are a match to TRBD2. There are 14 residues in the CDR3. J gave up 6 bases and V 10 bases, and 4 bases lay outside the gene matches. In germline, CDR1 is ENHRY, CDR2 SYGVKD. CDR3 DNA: TGTGCCACCGCGGGACTAGCGGGGGGCAATGAGCAGTTCTTC. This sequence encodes CATAGLAGGNEQFF.

CDR3 in DNA: TGTGCCAGCAGCCAGACAGGGGCTCGCCAGCCCCAGCATTTT. Its protein is CASSQTGARQPQHF. The chain is built from TRBV6-5 and TRBJ1-5; 8 nucleotides agree with TRBD1. Germline CDR1 and CDR2: MNHEY and SVGAGI. The CDR3 length is 14 residues. J gave up 7 bases and V 6 bases, and 8 bases lay outside the gene matches.

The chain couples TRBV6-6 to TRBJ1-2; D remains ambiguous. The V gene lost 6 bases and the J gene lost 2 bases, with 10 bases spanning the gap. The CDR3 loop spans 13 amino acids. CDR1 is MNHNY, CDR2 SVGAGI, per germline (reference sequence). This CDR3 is CASSRTENYGYTF. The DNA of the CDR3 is TGTGCCAGCAGCCGCACAGAAAACTATGGCTACACCTTC.

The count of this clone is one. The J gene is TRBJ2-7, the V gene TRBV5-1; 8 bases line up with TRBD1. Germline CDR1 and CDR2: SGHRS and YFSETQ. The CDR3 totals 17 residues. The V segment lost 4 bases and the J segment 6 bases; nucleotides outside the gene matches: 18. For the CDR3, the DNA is TGCGCCAGCAGCGGAATCGCCGGACAGGGTGCGTGGGGCGAGCAGTACTTC. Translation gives CASSGIAGQGAWGEQYF.

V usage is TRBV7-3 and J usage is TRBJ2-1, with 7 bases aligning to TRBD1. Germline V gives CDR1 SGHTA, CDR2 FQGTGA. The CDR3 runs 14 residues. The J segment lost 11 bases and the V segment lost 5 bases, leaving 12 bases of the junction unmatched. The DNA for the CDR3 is TGTGCCAGCAGCCCCACCCCGACAGGGATCAAGCAGTTCTTC. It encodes CASSPTPTGIKQFF. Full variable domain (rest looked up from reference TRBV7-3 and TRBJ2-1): GAGVSQTPSNKVTEKGKYVELRCDPISGHTALYWYRQSLGQGPEFLIYFQGTGAADDSGLPNDRFFAVRPEGSVSTLKIQRTERGDSAVYLCASSPTPTGIKQFFGPGTRLTVL.

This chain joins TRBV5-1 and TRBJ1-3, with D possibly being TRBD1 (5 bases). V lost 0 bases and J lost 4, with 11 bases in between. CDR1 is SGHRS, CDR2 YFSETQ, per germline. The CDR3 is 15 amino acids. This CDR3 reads CASSLAPGGGNTIYF. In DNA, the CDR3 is TGCGCCAGCAGCTTGGCCCCTGGGGGGGGAAACACCATATATTTT.

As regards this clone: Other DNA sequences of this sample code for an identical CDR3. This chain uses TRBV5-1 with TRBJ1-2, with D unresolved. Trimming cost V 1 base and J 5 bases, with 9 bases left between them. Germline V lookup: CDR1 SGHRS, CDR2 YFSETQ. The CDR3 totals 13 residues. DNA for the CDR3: TGCGCCAGCAGCTTGTCGGGAGGGTATGGCTACACCTTC. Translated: CASSLSGGYGYTF.

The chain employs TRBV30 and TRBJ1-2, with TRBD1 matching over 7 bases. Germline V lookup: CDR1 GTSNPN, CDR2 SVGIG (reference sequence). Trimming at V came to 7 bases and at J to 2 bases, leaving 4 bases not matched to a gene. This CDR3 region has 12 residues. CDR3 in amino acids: CASTGWNYGYTF. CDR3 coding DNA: TGTGCCTCGACAGGGTGGAACTATGGCTACACCTTC.

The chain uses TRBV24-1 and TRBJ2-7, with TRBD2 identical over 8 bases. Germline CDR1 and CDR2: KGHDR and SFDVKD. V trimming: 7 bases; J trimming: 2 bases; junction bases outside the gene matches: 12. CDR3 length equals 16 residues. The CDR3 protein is CATSATGAGDPYEQYF. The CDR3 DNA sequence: TGTGCCACCAGCGCTACTGGAGCGGGGGATCCCTACGAGCAGTACTTC.

Here the CDR3 reads CASSPFQGRDGTDTQYF. The DNA of the CDR3 is TGTGCCAGCTCACCATTCCAGGGGAGGGATGGCACAGATACGCAGTATTTT. The J gene is TRBJ2-3, the V gene TRBV18; TRBD2 is a possible D gene (7 bases). The CDR3 runs to 17 residues. V shed 2 bases and J shed 1 base, with 16 bases lying between them. The germline V gene has CDR1 KGHSH and CDR2 LQKENI.

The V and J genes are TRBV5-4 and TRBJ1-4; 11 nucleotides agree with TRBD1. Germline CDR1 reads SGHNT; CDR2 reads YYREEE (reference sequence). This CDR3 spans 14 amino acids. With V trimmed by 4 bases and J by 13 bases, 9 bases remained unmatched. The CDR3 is CASSPRPGTGGLFF. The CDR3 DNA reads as TGTGCCAGCAGCCCGAGGCCCGGGACAGGGGGACTGTTTTTT.

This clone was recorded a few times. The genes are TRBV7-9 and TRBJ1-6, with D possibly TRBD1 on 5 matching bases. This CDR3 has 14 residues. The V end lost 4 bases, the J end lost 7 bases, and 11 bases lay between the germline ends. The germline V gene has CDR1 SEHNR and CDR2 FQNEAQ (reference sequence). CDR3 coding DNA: TGTGCCAGCAGCTCGGACACATCAAATTCACCCCTCCACTTT. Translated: CASSSDTSNSPLHF.

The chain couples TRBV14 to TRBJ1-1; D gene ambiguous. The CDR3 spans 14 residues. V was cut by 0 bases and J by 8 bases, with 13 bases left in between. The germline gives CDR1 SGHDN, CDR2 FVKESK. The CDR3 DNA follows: TGTGCCAGCAGCCAAGATGAATGGCCGCGGGAAGCTTTCTTT. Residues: CASSQDEWPREAFF.

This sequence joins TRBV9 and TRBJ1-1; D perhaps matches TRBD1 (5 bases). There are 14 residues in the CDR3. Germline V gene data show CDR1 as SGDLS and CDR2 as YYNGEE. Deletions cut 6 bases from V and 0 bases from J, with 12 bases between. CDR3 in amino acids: CASNQGGMNTEAFF. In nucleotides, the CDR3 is TGTGCCAGCAACCAGGGCGGGATGAACACTGAAGCTTTCTTT. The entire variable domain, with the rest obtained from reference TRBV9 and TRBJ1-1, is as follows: DSGVTQTPKHLITATGQRVTLRCSPRSGDLSVYWYQQSLDQGLQFLIQYYNGEERAKGNILERFSAQQFPDLHSELNLSSLELGDSALYFCASNQGGMNTEAFFGQGTRLTVV.

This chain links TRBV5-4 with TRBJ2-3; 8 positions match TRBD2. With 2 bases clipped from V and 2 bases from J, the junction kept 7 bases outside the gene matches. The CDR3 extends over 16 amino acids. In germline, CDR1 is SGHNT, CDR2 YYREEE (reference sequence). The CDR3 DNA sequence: TGTGCCAGCAGCTTTTACGGGAGGGGAAACACAGATACGCAGTATTTT. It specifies CASSFYGRGNTDTQYF.

The CDR3 region has the DNA TGTGCCAGCTCACCCTATCGGGTCCCAATGGATCAGCCCCAGCATTTT. As protein: CASSPYRVPMDQPQHF. The chain couples TRBV18 to TRBJ1-5; D gene unclear. This CDR3 is built from 16 residues. In germline, CDR1 is KGHSH, CDR2 LQKENI. The V end was cut by 3 bases, the J end by 5 bases, with 17 bases between.

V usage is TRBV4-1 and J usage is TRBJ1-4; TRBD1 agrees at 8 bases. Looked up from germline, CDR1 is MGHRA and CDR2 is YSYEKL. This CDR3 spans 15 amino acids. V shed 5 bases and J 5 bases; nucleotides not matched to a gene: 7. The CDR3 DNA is TGCGCCAGCAGCGACCGGGACAGGCGGAATGAAAAACTGTTTTTT. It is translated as CASSDRDRRNEKLFF.

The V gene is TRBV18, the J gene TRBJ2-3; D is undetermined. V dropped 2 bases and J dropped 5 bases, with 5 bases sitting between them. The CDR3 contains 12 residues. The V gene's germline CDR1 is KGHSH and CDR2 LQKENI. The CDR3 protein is CASSPAGDTQYF. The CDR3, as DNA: TGTGCCAGCTCACCAGCCGGAGATACGCAGTATTTT.

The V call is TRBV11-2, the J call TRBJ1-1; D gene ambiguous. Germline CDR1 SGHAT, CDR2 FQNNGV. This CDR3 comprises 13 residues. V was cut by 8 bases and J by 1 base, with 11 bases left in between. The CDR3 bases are TGTGCCAGCTCCATCCAGGAGAACACTGAAGCTTTCTTT. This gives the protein CASSIQENTEAFF. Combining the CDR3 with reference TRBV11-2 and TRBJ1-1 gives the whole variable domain EAGVAQSPRYKIIEKRQSVAFWCNPISGHATLYWYQQILGQGPKLLIQFQNNGVVDDSQLPKDRFSAERLKGVDSTLKIQPAKLEDSAVYLCASSIQENTEAFFGQGTRLTVV.

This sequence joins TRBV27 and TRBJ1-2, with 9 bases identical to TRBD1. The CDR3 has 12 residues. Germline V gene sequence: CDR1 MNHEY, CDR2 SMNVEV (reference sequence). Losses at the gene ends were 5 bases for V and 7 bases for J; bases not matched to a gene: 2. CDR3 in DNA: TGTGCCAGCAGTCGACAGGGGGGTGGCTACACCTTC. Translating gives CASSRQGGGYTF.

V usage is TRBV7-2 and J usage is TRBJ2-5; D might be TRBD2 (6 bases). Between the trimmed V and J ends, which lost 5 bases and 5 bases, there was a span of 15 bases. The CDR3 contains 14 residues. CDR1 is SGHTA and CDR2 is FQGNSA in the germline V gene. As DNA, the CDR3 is TGTGCCAGCAGCCTTGGGAGGTATTCGGAGACCCAGTACTTC. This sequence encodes CASSLGRYSETQYF.

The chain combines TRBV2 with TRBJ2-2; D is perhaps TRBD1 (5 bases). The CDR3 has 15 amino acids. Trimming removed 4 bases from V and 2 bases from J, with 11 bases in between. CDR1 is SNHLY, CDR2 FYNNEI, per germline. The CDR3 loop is CASSVTGLNTGELFF. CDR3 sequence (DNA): TGTGCCAGCAGTGTAACAGGCTTAAACACCGGGGAGCTGTTTTTT.

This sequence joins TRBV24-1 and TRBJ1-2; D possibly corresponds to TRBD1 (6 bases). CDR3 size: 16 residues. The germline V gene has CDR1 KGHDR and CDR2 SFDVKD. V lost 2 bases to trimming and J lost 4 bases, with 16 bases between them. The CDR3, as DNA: TGTGCCACCAGTGATTCCGATGGGGGGGCAATCTATGGCTACACCTTC. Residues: CATSDSDGGAIYGYTF.

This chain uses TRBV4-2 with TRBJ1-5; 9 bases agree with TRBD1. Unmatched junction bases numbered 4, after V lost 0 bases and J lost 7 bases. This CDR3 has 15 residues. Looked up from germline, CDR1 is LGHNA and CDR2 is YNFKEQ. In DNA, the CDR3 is TGTGCCAGCAGCCAAGATCGGGACAGGGACCAGCCCCAGCATTTT. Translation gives CASSQDRDRDQPQHF.

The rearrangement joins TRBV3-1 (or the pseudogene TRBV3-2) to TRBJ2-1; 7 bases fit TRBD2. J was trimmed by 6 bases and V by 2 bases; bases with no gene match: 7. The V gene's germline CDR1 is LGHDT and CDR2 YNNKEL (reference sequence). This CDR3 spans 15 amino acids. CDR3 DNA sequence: TGTGCCAGCAGCCAACACGGGGCGGGGGTCAATGAGCAGTTCTTC. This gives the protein CASSQHGAGVNEQFF.

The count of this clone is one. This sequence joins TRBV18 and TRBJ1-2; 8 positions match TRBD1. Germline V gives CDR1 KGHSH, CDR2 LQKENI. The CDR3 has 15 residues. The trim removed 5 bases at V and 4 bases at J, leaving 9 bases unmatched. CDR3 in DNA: TGTGCCAGCTCAATGGGAACAGGGGGGATCTATGGCTACACCTTC. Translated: CASSMGTGGIYGYTF.

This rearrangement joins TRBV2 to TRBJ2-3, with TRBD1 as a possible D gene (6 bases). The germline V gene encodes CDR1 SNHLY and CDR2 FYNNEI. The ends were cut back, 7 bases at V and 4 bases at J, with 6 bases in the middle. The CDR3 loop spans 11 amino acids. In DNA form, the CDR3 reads TGTGCCAGCACAGGGGCAGATACGCAGTATTTT. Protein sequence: CASTGADTQYF.